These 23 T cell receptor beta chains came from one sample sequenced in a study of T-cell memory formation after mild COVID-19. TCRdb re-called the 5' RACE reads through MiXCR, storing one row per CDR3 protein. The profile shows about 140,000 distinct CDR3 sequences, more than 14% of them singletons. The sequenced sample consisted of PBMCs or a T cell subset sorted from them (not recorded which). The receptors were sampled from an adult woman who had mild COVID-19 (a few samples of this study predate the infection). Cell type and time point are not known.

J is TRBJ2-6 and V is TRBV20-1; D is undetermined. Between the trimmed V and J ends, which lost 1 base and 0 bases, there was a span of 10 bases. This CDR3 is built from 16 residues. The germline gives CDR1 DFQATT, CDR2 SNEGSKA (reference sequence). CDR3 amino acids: CSARVGINSGANVLTF. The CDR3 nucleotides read TGCAGTGCTAGAGTTGGGATCAACTCTGGGGCCAACGTCCTGACTTTC.

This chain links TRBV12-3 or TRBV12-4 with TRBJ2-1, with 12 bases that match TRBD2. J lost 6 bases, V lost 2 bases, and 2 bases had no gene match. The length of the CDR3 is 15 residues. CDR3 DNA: TGTGCCAGCAGTTTAATGACTAGCGGGGGCAATGAGCAGTTCTTC. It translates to CASSLMTSGGNEQFF.

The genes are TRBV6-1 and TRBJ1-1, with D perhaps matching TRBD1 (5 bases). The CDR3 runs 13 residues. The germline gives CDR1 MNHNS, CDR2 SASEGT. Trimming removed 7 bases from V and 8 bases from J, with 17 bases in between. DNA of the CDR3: TGTGCCAGCACGTCCTTCAGGGCCGCAGAAGCTTTCTTT. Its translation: CASTSFRAAEAFF.

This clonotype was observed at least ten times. CDR3 nucleotides: TGTGCCAGCAGCCTTTACACCGGGGAGCTGTTTTTT. Protein: CASSLYTGELFF. V usage is TRBV11-3 and J usage is TRBJ2-2; no reliable D call. CDR3 size: 12 residues. CDR1 and CDR2 (germline): SGHNT, YENEEA. With 5 bases removed from V and 3 bases from J, the gap between germline ends came to 4 bases.

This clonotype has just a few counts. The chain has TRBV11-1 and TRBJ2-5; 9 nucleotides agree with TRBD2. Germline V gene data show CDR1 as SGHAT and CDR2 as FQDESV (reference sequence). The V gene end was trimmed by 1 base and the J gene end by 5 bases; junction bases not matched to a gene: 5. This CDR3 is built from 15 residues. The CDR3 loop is CASSLGLAEAETQYF. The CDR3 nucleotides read TGTGCCAGCAGCTTAGGACTAGCGGAGGCGGAGACCCAGTACTTC.

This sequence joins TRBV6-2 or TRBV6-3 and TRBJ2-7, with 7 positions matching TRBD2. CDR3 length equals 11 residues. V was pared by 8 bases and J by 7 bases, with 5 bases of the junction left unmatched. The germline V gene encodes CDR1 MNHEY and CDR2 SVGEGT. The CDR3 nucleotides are TGTGCCAGCGGGGGGGTTGATGAGCAGTACTTC. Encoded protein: CASGGVDEQYF.

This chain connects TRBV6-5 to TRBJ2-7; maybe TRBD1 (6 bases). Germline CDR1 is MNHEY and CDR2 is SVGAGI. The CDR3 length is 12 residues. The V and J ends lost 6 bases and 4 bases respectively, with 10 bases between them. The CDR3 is CASSPTGYEQYF. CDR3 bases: TGTGCCAGCAGCCCGACAGGATACGAGCAGTACTTC.

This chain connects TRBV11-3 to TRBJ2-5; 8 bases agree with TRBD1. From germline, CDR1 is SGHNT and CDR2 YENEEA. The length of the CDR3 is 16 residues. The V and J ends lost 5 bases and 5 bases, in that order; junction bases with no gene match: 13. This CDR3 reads CASSGGQAALAETQYF. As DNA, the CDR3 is TGTGCCAGCAGCGGGGGACAGGCGGCGTTAGCTGAGACCCAGTACTTC.

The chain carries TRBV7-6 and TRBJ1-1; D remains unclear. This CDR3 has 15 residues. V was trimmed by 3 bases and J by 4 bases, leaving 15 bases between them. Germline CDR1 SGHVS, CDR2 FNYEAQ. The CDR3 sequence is CASSLTRDGLTEAFF. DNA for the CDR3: TGTGCCAGCAGCTTGACGCGAGACGGTCTCACTGAAGCTTTCTTT.

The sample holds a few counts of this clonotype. The DNA for the CDR3 is TGTGCCAGCAGTCCTGGGACTAGCGAGACAGATACGCAGTATTTT. It codes for CASSPGTSETDTQYF. The chain links TRBV7-9 to TRBJ2-3, with 10 bases that match TRBD2. CDR1 and CDR2 from the germline V gene are SEHNR and FQNEAQ (reference sequence). With 6 bases clipped from V and 3 bases from J, the junction kept 6 bases outside the gene matches. This CDR3 is 15 amino acids long.

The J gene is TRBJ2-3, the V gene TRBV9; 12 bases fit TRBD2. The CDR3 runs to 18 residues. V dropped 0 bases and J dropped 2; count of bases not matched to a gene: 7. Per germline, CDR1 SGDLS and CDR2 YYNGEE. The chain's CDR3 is CASSVGPSGGGYTDTQYF. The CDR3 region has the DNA TGTGCCAGCAGCGTAGGTCCTAGCGGGGGGGGATACACAGATACGCAGTATTTT.

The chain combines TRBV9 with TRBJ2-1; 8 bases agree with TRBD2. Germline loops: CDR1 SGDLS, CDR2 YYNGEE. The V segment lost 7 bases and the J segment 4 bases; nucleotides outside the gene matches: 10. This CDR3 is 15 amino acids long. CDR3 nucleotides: TGTGCCAGCGGAGCTACTAGCGGATATTACAATGAGCAGTTCTTC. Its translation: CASGATSGYYNEQFF.

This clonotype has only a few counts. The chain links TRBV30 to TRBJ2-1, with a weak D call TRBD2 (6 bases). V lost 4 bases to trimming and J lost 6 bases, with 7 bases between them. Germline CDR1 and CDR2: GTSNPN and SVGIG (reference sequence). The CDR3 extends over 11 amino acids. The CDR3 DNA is TGTGCCTGGACGACTAGCAATGAGCAGTTCTTC. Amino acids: CAWTTSNEQFF.

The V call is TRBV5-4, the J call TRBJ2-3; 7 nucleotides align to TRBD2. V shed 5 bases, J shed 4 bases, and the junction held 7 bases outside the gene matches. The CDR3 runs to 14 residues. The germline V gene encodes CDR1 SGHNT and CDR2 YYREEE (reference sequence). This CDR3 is CASSRTRSPDTQYF. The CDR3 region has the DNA TGTGCCAGCAGTCGGACTAGATCCCCAGATACGCAGTATTTT.

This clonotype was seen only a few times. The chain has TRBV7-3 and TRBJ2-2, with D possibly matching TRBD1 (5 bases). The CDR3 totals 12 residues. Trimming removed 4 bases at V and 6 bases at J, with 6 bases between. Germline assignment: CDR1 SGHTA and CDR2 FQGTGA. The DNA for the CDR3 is TGTGCCAGCAGCTACAGGTCCGGGGAGCTGTTTTTT. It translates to CASSYRSGELFF. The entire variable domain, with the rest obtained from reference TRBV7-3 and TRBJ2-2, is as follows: GAGVSQTPSNKVTEKGKYVELRCDPISGHTALYWYRQSLGQGPEFLIYFQGTGAADDSGLPNDRFFAVRPEGSVSTLKIQRTERGDSAVYLCASSYRSGELFFGEGSRLTVL.

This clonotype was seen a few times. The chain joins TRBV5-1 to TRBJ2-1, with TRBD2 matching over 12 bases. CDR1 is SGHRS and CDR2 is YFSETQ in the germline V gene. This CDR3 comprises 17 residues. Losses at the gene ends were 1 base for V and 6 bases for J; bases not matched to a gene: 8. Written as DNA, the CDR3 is TGCGCCAGCAGCTTGCACCTAGCGGGAGGGGGAATCAATGAGCAGTTCTTC. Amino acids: CASSLHLAGGGINEQFF. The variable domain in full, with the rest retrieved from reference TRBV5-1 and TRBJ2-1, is KAGVTQTPRYLIKTRGQQVTLSCSPISGHRSVSWYQQTPGQGLQFLFEYFSETQRNKGNFPGRFSGRQFSNSRSEMNVSTLELGDSALYLCASSLHLAGGGINEQFFGPGTRLTVL.

The CDR3 spells CASSQLAGANTGELFF. The CDR3 coding sequence is TGCGCCAGCAGCCAACTAGCGGGGGCTAACACCGGGGAGCTGTTTTTT. The chain employs TRBV5-1 and TRBJ2-2; 11 nucleotides align to TRBD2. The V gene end was trimmed by 4 bases and the J gene end by 2 bases; junction bases not matched to a gene: 4. Germline CDR1 is SGHRS and CDR2 is YFSETQ. The CDR3 is 16 residues long.

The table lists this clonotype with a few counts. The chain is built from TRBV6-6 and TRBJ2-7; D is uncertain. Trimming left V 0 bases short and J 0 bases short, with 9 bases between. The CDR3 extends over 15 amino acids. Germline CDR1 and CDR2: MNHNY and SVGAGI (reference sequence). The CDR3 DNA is TGTGCCAGCAGTTACTCGGACGGTCGCTCCTACGAGCAGTACTTC. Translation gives CASSYSDGRSYEQYF.

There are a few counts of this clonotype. The CDR3 sequence is CASSLGDRTTGQETQYF. The CDR3 region has the DNA TGTGCCAGCAGTCTTGGGGACAGGACGACCGGCCAAGAGACCCAGTACTTC. The J gene is TRBJ2-5, the V gene TRBV25-1, with 8 bases fitting TRBD1. This CDR3 contains 17 residues. Germline-derived CDR1 and CDR2 are MGHDK and SYGVNS. Trimming removed 5 bases from V and 1 base from J; junction bases left unmatched: 12.

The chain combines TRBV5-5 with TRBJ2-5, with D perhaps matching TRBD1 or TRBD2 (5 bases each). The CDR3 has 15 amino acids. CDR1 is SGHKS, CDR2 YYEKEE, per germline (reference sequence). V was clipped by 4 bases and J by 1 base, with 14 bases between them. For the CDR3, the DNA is TGTGCCAGCAGCCCCCAGGGACGCCTCCAAGAGACCCAGTACTTC. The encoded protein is CASSPQGRLQETQYF.

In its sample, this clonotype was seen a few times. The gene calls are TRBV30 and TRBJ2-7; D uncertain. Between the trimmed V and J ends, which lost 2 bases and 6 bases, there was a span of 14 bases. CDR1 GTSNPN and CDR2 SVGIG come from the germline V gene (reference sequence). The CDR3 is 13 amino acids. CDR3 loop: CAWSPGPGAEQYF. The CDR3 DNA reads TGTGCCTGGAGTCCCGGGCCGGGCGCCGAGCAGTACTTC.

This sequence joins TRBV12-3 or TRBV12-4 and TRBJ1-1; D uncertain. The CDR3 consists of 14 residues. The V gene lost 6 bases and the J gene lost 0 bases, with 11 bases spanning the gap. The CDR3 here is CASRHLRLNTEAFF. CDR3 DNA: TGTGCCAGCAGGCACCTGAGGCTGAACACTGAAGCTTTCTTT.

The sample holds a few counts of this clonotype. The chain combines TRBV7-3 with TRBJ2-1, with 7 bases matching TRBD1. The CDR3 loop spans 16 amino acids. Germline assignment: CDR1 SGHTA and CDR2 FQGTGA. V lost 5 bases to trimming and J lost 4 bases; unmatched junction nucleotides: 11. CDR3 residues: CASSPSHGTAYNEQFF. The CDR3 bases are TGTGCCAGCAGCCCATCTCACGGGACAGCTTACAATGAGCAGTTCTTC.